A selection of T cell receptor beta chains follows, all from one sample in a study of T cell repertoires in aging, cancer and after chemotherapy. One entry per CDR3 protein, called by TCRdb with MiXCR from the multiplex PCR reads. The sample has about 5,800 distinct CDR3 sequences; roughly a quarter are singletons. Sequencing used blood. These TCRs come from a human donor with a blood cancer. Both conserved end residues are trimmed from each CDR3. The size entry is marked missing in some rows and otherwise reads once, few, many or a size class.

V	J	size	CDR3
TRBV19	TRBJ2-3	medium-sized	ASSSRSDTQY
TRBV5-1	TRBJ2-3	few	ASRGGSPPDTQY
TRBV5-1	TRBJ1-2	NA	ASSFQGGGYT
TRBV12-3/TRBV12-4	TRBJ2-1	few	ASTGADNEQF
TRBV12-3/TRBV12-4	TRBJ2-7	NA	ASSAGTGDYEQY
TRBV20-1	TRBJ2-1	NA	SAITSGGGNYNEQF
TRBV11-1	TRBJ1-1	medium-sized	ASSLRTAVNTEAF
TRBV11-3	TRBJ1-1	medium-sized	ASTSNANTEAF
TRBV18	TRBJ2-1	medium-sized	ASSGLAGEAEQF
TRBV10-3	TRBJ1-1	NA	AISDGAMNTEAF
TRBV5-1	TRBJ2-2	medium-sized	AWRQGTTGELF
TRBV7-9	TRBJ1-1	NA	ASSLPRGSNTEAF
TRBV28	TRBJ2-2	NA	ASRPRDRGVTGELF
TRBV7-6	TRBJ1-1	NA	ASSPFGTAEAF
TRBV6-2/TRBV6-3	TRBJ2-7	few	ASSRQAPDEQY
TRBV7-9	TRBJ1-2	few	ASSSGQTTRRGYT
TRBV6-5	TRBJ1-1	medium-sized	ASRTVVQGTEAF
TRBV18	TRBJ2-7	few	ASSPPVRSSYEQY
TRBV7-7	TRBJ2-2	few	ASSLQGVGELF
TRBV19	TRBJ2-5	medium-sized	ASSIGQGIVETQY
TRBV11-3	TRBJ1-2	NA	ASSPGAQGAIYGYT
TRBV19	TRBJ1-2	medium-sized	ASTLAGGDGYT
TRBV7-7	TRBJ2-3	NA	ASSPSGSRADTQY
TRBV19	TRBJ1-3	NA	ASSIGTSTGNTIY
TRBV7-2	TRBJ2-1	few	ASSSPPYNEQF
TRBV5-5	TRBJ2-1	medium-sized	ASSLRVRVEQF
TRBV6-4	TRBJ2-1	medium-sized	ASSDGQRDYNEQF
TRBV6-5	TRBJ1-1	NA	ASSARTGGTNTEAF
TRBV19	TRBJ2-3	medium-sized	ASSIRSERGGPNTQY
TRBV6-5	TRBJ1-2	NA	ASSSRRGPLTYGYT
TRBV7-6	TRBJ2-3	medium-sized	ASSLEPSGRVDTQY
TRBV18	TRBJ1-5	few	ASSPPGGQPQH
TRBV12-3/TRBV12-4	TRBJ1-1	NA	ASSFQGLNTEAF
TRBV27	TRBJ2-1	NA	AVLGLAGYNASNKQF
TRBV15	TRBJ2-4	medium-sized	ATSRQVAKNIQY
TRBV6-5	TRBJ1-3	few	ASSYRGLGNTIY
TRBV7-3	TRBJ1-6	NA	ASSLTGASRSPLH
TRBV7-9	TRBJ2-1	NA	ATTIAGASGNEQF
TRBV7-9	TRBJ1-6	NA	ASSSTTSPLH
TRBV28	TRBJ2-7	NA	ASSFGPGTDSYEQY
TRBV5-1	TRBJ2-4	NA	ASSVGGASAKNIQY
TRBV6-1	TRBJ1-1	few	ASSVHRVNTEAF
TRBV7-9	TRBJ1-5	NA	ASSLTGGGQPQH
TRBV5-4	TRBJ1-1	NA	ASSLDTPVGVAF